One sample yielded the 9 T cell receptor beta chains listed below, sequenced in a study of CXCR3-negative and CXCR3-positive naive CD8 T cells. Researchers prepared the TRB cDNA libraries using 5' RACE with UMI labels. TCRdb re-called the 5' RACE reads and shows each CDR3 protein once, DNA omitted. The repertoire table contains around 81,000 distinct CDR3 sequences. The source material was naive CXCR3- CD8+ T cells from blood. The subset: CD45RO-CCR7+CD27+CD95- naive CD8+ T cells lacking CXCR3 (TNR3-). These receptors originate from a human donor in good health. Some clones in this sample may be carry-over from other donors' samples.

The chain employs TRBV6-5 and TRBJ2-7. There are 14 residues in the CDR3. Germline CDR1 MNHEY, CDR2 SVGAGI. The CDR3 protein is CASSYSSGSYEQYF.

The chain combines TRBV7-8 with TRBJ2-2; no DNA is available, so the TRBD1 call from TCRdb remains unchecked. The CDR3 has 18 amino acids. Germline values: CDR1 SGHVS, CDR2 FQNEAQ. CDR3: CASSGHRDSTLYTGELFF.

V is TRBV20-1 and J is TRBJ2-7. The germline CDR1 and CDR2 sequences are DFQATT and SNEGSKA (reference sequence). The CDR3 extends over 13 amino acids. This CDR3 reads CSARGRNSYEQYF.

The chain employs TRBV6-2 or TRBV6-3 and TRBJ2-2; TCRdb picks TRBD1, but there is no DNA to check that call. CDR3 length: 15 residues. Germline V CDR1 and CDR2: MNHEY, SVGEGT. CDR3 sequence reads: CASSPEGDVVGELFF.

The rearrangement uses TRBV7-9 and TRBJ2-1; the TRBD1 assignment by TCRdb is unverifiable without DNA. Germline CDR1 reads SEHNR; CDR2 reads FQNEAQ (reference sequence). The CDR3 runs to 15 residues. The CDR3 is CASSITGGGYNEQFF. Full variable domain (rest looked up from reference TRBV7-9 and TRBJ2-1): DTGVSQNPRHKITKRGQNVTFRCDPISEHNRLYWYRQTLGQGPEFLTYFQNEAQLEKSRLLSDRFSAERPKGSFSTLEIQRTEQGDSAMYLCASSITGGGYNEQFFGPGTRLTVL.

The chain combines TRBV29-1 with TRBJ2-2. The CDR3 has 13 residues. In germline, CDR1 is SQVTM, CDR2 ANQGSEA. The CDR3 protein is CSVPNGVTGELFF.

The chain recombines TRBV9 with TRBJ2-2; TCRdb's assignment of TRBD1 cannot be checked, as there is no DNA. Germline loops: CDR1 SGDLS, CDR2 YYNGEE. The CDR3 has 14 amino acids. The CDR3 loop is CASSVGGGTGELFF. The whole variable domain, remainder taken from reference TRBV9 and TRBJ2-2, is DSGVTQTPKHLITATGQRVTLRCSPRSGDLSVYWYQQSLDQGLQFLIQYYNGEERAKGNILERFSAQQFPDLHSELNLSSLELGDSALYFCASSVGGGTGELFFGEGSRLTVL.

The rearrangement links TRBV7-9 to TRBJ2-7; the TCRdb D gene call, TRBD2, has no DNA to confirm it. Germline CDR1 reads SEHNR; CDR2 reads FQNEAQ (reference sequence). This CDR3 has 15 residues. CDR3 sequence: CASSLFPGLPYEQYF.

This chain uses TRBV9 with TRBJ2-1. The CDR3 spans 17 residues. Germline assignment: CDR1 SGDLS and CDR2 YYNGEE. CDR3 amino acids: CASSVGMSGRPYNEQFF.